This is a list of T cell receptor beta chains from one sample in a study of blood T cell repertoires in COVID-19. Assay used: immunoSEQ multiplex PCR; TCRdb lists only in-frame clones, some missing. In the table there are roughly 120,000 clones, 85% to 90% of which are singletons. Sequenced: peripheral blood. The receptor source for this set is a human donor in a cohort sampled during active COVID-19. Both conserved end residues are part of each CDR3. D genes are given only for firm matches. Size tells how often a clone was seen (once, few, many) or the class of an expanded clone, and some rows leave it out.

size	V	J	D	DNA	CDR3
-	TRBV4-1	TRBJ2-3	-	TGCGCCAGCAGCCTGGGGGGGGCTAGCACAGATACGCAGTATTTT	CASSLGGASTDTQYF
-	TRBV7-9	TRBJ1-2	TRBD1	TGTGCCAGCAGCCCAGGACAGGGTGGCTACACCTTC	CASSPGQGGYTF
-	TRBV5-1	TRBJ2-3	TRBD2	TGCGCCAGCAGCTTGGGGGAATGGACTAGCGATACGCAGTATTTT	CASSLGEWTSDTQYF
-	TRBV29-1	TRBJ2-2	-	TGCAGCGTTTCCAATGGACGACAGGCCGGGGAGCTGTTTTTT	CSVSNGRQAGELFF
-	TRBV18	TRBJ2-7	TRBD2	TGTGCCAGCACTACCGGGGGGGTGCGGGACTACTACGAGCAGTACTTC	CASTTGGVRDYYEQYF
once	TRBV11-2	TRBJ2-5	TRBD1	TGTGCCAGCAGCTTCCGGACAGGGGGTGGCGGGACCCAGTACTTC	CASSFRTGGGGTQYF
-	TRBV6-6	TRBJ2-2	-	TGTGCCAGCAGTGGAGACGGGACCGGGGAGCTGTTTTTT	CASSGDGTGELFF
-	TRBV5-1	TRBJ2-3	-	TGCGCCAGCGCGGTGAGCACAGATACGCAGTATTTT	CASAVSTDTQYF
-	TRBV18	TRBJ1-4	-	TGTGCCAGCTCACCGAGGGTTAATGAAAAACTGTTTTTT	CASSPRVNEKLFF
few	TRBV3-1/TRBV3-2	TRBJ2-7	-	TGTGCCAGCAGCCAAGGGGCAGGATCGACCTACGAGCAGTACTTC	CASSQGAGSTYEQYF
-	TRBV5-4	TRBJ2-2	TRBD1	TGTGCCAGCAGCTCCACAGGGGGCGGGTTCGGGGAGCTGTTTTTT	CASSSTGGGFGELFF
-	TRBV4-3	TRBJ1-1	-	TGCGCCAGCAGCCAAGATAAGTCGGGTGGTACTGAAGCTTTCTTT	CASSQDKSGGTEAFF
-	TRBV11-3	TRBJ2-1	TRBD2	TGTGCCAGCAGCTTAAGGGCTAGCGGGGCGTGGTTGGCTGAGCAGTTCTTC	CASSLRASGAWLAEQFF
-	TRBV5-6	TRBJ2-1	TRBD1	TGTGCCAGCAGCCCGGGGACAGGGGCGTACAATGAGCAGTTCTTC	CASSPGTGAYNEQFF
once	TRBV4-1	TRBJ2-5	TRBD2	TGCGCCAGCAGCCCGGAAGGTAGCGGGCTGGGGACCCAGTACTTC	CASSPEGSGLGTQYF
once	TRBV3-1/TRBV3-2	TRBJ2-3	-	TGTGCCAGCAGCCATCCCAGGGGCTCGACAGATACGCAGTATTTT	CASSHPRGSTDTQYF
-	TRBV5-6	TRBJ2-7	TRBD1	TGTGCCAGCAGTCCCCCAGGGGGCCTGATCCACGAGCAGTACTTC	CASSPPGGLIHEQYF
-	TRBV7-2	TRBJ2-5	-	TGTGCCAGCAGCTTATTCGTTGGGGGGACAGCAGTACAAGAGACCCAGTACTTC	CASSLFVGGTAVQETQYF
-	TRBV5-6	TRBJ1-2	-	TGTGCCAGCAGCTTTAGGTTTGACAGAAACTATGGCTACACCTTC	CASSFRFDRNYGYTF
-	TRBV11-2	TRBJ1-3	-	TGTGCCAGCAGCCGGGATCACTCTGGAAACACCATATATTTT	CASSRDHSGNTIYF
-	TRBV27	TRBJ1-1	TRBD1	TGTGCCAGCCAACAGGGGGCGTCGCGCACTGAAGCTTTCTTT	CASQQGASRTEAFF
-	TRBV3-1/TRBV3-2	TRBJ2-5	TRBD2	TGTGCCAGCAGCCATCCCGGGACTAGCGGGGGGGCCGACGAAGGGACCCAGTACTTC	CASSHPGTSGGADEGTQYF
-	TRBV11-2	TRBJ2-1	-	TGTGCCAGCAGGGAATTGGGGCATGAGCAGTTCTTC	CASRELGHEQFF
-	TRBV6-5	TRBJ1-1	-	TGTGCCAGCAGTCCCCTGGACAGTCGGAACACTGAAGCTTTCTTT	CASSPLDSRNTEAFF
-	TRBV18	TRBJ2-3	-	TGTGCCAGCTCACCGTCGACAGGTTTCACAGATACGCAGTATTTT	CASSPSTGFTDTQYF
-	TRBV27	TRBJ1-3	-	TGTGCCAGCAGCAAGACAGACCGAGGAAACACCATATATTTT	CASSKTDRGNTIYF
-	TRBV14	TRBJ2-5	-	TGTGCCAGCAGCCAAGATACGAGGGGGTGGGCCCAGTACTTC	CASSQDTRGWAQYF
-	TRBV28	TRBJ2-7	TRBD2	TGTGCCAGCAGGAGCCCTGAGACTAGCGGGAGCTCAAGCTCCTACGAGCAGTACTTC	CASRSPETSGSSSSYEQYF
-	TRBV29-1	TRBJ1-2	-	TGCAGCGTTGAAGGGTCTGCCGTTAGGACATCCCCAGCTAACTATGGCTACACCTTC	CSVEGSAVRTSPANYGYTF
-	TRBV7-9	TRBJ2-2	TRBD2	TGTGCCAGCAGCCATCTACTAGCGGGAGGCCCGACGTACACCGGGGAGCTGTTTTTT	CASSHLLAGGPTYTGELFF
-	TRBV7-9	TRBJ2-5	TRBD2	TGTGCCAGCAGCCTCTTTGGGGGAGGGCGGGAGACCCAGTACTTC	CASSLFGGGRETQYF
-	TRBV24-1	TRBJ2-3	-	TGTGCCACCAGTGATTTGGACCGCCCGGGTAGCGATACGCAGTATTTT	CATSDLDRPGSDTQYF